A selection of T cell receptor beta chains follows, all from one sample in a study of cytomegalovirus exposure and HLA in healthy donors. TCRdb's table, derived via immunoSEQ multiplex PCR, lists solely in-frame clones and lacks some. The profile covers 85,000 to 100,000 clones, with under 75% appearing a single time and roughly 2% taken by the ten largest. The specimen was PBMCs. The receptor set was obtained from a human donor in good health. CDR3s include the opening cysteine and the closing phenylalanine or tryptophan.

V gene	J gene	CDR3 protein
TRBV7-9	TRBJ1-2	CASSPGQGADYGYTF
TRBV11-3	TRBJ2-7	CASSSRLRSGGLYEQYF
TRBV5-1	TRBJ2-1	CASSWGTIAGGYNEQFF
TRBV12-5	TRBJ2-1	CASGLGESSYNEQFF
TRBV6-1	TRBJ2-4	CASSVGSLAKNIQYF
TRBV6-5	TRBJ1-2	CASRLTSGSLYGYTF
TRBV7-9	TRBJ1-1	CASSSTRGTEAFF
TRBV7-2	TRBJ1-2	CASSLAGQGGYGYTF
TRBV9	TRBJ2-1	CASSHATSGGASYNEQFF
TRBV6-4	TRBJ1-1	CASSDVGTEAFF
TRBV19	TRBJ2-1	CASSIDRSSAFEQFF
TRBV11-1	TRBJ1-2	CASSLPGTDYGYTF
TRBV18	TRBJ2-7	CASSPSRTSSEQYF
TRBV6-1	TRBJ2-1	CASKLGLEYNEQFF
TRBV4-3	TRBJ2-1	CASSRLQGNNEQFF
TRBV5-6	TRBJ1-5	CASSLAGGDQPQHF
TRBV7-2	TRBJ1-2	CASSQGSSPGYGYTF
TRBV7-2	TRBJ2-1	CASSSKRGVSYSYNEQFF
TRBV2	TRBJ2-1	CASSTGTSGNNEQFF
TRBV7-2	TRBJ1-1	CASSFWANTEAFF
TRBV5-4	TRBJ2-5	CASGEGGSQETQYF
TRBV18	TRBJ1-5	CASSPYGTDQPQHF
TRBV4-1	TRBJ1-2	CASSQGARAKVGYTF
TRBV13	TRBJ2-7	CAIGKRGVGRSVGGEQYF
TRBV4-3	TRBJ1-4	CASSRVQQGVNEKLFF
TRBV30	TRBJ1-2	CAWSANYGYTF
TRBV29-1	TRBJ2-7	CSVEDRTGPYYEQYF
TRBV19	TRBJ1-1	CASSEQDKLNTEAFF
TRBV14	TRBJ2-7	CASSQSVRLGQYF
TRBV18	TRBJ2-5	CASSGLAGDSATQYF
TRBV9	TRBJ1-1	CASSYGQGRLQNTEAFF
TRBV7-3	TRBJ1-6	CASSPGQSGSPLHF
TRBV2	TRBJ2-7	CASSEWQSYEQYF
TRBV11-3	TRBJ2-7	CASSPGGDNSYEQYF
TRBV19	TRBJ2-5	CASSTLSQETQYF
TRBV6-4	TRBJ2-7	CASSGEAGGPYEQYF
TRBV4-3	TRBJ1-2	CASAPGATNYGYTF
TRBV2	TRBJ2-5	CASTRGTPAETQYF
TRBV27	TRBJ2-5	CASSKQLSGGGETQYF
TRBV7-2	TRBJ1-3	CASSPMDKVSGNAIYF
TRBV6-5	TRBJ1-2	CASSYATGGAGYGYTF
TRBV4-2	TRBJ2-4	CASSQAPSDIQYF
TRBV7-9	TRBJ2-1	CASSFDRGYNEQFF
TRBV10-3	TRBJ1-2	CAIRTTGEYYGYTF
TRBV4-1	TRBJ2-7	CASSQETGLAILYEQYF
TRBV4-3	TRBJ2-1	CASSQGSQGALHEQFF
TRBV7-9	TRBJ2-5	CASSFSEGQAYF